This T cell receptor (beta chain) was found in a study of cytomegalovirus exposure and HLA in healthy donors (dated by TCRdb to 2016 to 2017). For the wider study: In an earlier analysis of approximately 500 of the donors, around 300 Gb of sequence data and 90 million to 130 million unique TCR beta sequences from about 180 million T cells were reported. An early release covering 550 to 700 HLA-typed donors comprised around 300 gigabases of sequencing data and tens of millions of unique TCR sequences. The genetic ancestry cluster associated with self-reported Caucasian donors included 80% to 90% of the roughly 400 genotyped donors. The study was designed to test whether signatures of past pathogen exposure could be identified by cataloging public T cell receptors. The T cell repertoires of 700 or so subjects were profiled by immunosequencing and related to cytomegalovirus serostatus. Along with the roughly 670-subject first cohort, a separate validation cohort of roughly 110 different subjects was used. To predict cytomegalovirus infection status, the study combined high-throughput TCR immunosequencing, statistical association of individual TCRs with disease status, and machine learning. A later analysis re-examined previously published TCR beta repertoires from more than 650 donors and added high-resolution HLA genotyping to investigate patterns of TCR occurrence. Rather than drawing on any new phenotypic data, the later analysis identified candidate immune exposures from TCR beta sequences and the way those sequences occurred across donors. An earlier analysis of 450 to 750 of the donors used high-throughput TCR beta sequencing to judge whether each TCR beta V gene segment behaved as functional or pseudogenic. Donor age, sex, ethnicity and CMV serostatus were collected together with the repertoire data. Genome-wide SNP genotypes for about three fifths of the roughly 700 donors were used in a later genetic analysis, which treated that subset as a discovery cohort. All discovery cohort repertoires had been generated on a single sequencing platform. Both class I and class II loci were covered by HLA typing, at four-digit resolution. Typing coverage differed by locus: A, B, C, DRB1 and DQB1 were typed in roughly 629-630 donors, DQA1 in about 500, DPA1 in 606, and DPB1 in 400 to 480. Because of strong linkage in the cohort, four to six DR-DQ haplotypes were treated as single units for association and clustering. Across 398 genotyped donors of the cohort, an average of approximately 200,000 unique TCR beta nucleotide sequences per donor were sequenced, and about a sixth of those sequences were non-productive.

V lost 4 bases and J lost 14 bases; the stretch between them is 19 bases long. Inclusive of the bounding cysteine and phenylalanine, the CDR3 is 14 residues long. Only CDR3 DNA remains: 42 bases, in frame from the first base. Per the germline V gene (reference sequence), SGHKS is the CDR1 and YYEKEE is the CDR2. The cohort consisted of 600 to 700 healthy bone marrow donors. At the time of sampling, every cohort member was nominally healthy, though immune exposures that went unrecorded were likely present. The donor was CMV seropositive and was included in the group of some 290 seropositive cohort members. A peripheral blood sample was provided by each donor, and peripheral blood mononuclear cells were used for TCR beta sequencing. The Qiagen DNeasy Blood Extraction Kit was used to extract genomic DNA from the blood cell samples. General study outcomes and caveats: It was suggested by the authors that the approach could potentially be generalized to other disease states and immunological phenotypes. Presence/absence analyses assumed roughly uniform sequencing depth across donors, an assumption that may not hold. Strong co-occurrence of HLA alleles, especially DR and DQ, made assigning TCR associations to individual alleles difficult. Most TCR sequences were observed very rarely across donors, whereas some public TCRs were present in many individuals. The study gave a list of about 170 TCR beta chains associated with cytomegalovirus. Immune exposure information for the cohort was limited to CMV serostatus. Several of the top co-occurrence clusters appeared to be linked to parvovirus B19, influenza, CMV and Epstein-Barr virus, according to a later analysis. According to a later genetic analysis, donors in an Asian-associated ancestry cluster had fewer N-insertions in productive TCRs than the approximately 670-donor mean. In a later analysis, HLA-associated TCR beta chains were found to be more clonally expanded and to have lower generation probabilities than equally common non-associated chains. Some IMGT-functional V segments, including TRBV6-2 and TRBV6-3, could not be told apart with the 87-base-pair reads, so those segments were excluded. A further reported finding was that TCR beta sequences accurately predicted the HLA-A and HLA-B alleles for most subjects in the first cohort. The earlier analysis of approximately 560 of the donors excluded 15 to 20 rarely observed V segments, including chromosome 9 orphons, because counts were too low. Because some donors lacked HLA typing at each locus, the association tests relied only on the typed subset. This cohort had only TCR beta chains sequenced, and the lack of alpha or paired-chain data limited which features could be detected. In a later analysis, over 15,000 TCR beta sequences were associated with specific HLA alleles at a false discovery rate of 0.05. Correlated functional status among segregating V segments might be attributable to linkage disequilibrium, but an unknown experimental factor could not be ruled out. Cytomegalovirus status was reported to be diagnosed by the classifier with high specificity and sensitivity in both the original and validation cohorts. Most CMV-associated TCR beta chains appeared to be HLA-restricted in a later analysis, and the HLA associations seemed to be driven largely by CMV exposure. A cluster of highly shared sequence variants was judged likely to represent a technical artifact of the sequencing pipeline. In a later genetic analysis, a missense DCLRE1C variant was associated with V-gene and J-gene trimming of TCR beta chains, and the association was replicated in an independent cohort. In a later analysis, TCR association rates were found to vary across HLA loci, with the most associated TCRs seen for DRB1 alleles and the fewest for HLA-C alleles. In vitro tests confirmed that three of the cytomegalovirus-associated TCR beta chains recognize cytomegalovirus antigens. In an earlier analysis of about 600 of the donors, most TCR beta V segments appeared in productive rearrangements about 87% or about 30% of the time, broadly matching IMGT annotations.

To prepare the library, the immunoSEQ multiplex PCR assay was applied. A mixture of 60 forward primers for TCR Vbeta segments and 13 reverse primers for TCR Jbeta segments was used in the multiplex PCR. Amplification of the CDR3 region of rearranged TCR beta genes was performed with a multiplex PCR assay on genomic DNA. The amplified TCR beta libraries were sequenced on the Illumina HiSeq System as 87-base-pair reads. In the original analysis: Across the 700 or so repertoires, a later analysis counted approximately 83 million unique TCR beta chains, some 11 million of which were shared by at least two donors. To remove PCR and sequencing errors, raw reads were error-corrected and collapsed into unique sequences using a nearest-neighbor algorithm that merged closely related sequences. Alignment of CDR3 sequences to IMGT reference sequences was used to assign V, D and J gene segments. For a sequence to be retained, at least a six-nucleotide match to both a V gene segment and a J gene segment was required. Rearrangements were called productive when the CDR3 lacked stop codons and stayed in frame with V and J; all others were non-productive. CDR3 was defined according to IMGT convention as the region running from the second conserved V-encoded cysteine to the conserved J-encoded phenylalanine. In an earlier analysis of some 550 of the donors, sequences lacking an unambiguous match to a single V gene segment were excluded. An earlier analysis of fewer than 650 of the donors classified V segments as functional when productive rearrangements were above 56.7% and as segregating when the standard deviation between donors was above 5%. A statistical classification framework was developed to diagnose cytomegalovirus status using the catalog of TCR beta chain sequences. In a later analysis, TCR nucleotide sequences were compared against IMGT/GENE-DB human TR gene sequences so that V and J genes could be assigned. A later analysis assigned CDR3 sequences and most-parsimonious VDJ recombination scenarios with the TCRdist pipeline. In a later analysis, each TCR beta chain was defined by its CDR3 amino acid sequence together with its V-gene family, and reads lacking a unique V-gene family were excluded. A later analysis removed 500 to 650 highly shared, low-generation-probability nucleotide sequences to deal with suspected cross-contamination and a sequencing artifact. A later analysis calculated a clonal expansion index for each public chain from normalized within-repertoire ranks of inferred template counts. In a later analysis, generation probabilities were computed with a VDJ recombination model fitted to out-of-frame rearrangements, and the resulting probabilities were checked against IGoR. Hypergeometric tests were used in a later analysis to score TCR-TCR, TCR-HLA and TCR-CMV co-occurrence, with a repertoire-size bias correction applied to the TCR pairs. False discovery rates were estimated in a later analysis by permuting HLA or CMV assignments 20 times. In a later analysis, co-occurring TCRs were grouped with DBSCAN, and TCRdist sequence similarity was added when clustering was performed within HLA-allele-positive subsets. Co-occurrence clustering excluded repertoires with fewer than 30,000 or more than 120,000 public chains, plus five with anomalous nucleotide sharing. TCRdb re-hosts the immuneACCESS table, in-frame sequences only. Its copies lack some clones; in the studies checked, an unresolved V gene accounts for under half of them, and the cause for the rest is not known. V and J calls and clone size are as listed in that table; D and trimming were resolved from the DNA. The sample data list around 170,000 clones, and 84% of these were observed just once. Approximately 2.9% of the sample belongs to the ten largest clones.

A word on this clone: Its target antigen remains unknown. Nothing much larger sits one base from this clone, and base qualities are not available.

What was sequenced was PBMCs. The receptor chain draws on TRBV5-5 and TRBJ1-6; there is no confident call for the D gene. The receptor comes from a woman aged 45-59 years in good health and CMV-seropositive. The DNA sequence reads TGTGCCAGCAGCCCAGCTAACACAGTCCCGGCCCTCCACTTT. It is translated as CASSPANTVPALHF.